This TCR beta chain was recovered during a study of early T cells in non-severe SARS-CoV-2 infection. Study summary: Sequencing of unsorted whole blood was done on bulk RNA, leaving chains unpaired.

cDNA molecules, individually, were tagged with unique molecular identifiers. TCRdb re-analysed the 5' RACE reads in MiXCR, keeping a single row per CDR3 protein. Of more than 60,000 distinct CDR3 sequences in the sample, roughly 12% are singletons; the top ten hold less than 3.5%. This clonotype was counted ten times or more. The antigen remains unidentified. Notes on the study in general: There was a bias toward anti-spike CD8 responses in VDJdb matching, which missed private and CD4 specificities.

Specimen: whole blood, collected at baseline. The TCR comes from an adult who was a healthcare worker with PCR-confirmed SARS-CoV-2 infection or an uninfected control (not recorded which).

CDR3 amino acids: CASSPWGAGSYEQYF. CDR3 DNA sequence: TGTGCCAGCAGCCCCTGGGGCGCCGGCTCCTACGAGCAGTACTTC. This chain links TRBV9 with TRBJ2-7; TRBD1 is a possible D gene (5 bases). Germline lookup yields CDR1 SGDLS and CDR2 YYNGEE. CDR3 size: 15 residues. V was cut by 4 bases and J by 0 bases, with 14 bases left in between.